The rows below give T cell receptor beta chains drawn from one sample of a study of cytomegalovirus exposure and HLA in healthy donors. TCRdb keeps only in-frame clones here, not all; method: immunoSEQ multiplex PCR. The data contain more than 100,000 clones, 74% of them seen just once; the ten biggest clones take up approximately 6%. Input material: PBMCs. The source of these receptors is a woman between 50 and 59 years old in good health and CMV-seropositive. Each CDR3 is given with its conserved first and last residue. D genes are given only for firm matches. Clone size is given for some rows only: seen once, a few or many times, or a class if the clone is expanded.

j_call | clone_size | d_call | v_call | cdr3_nt | cdr3_aa
TRBJ2-6 | - | - | TRBV14 | TGTGCCAGCAGCCCGGGTGTTGACAGCGTGAAAGTCTCTGGGGCCAACGTCCTGACTTTC | CASSPGVDSVKVSGANVLTF
TRBJ1-3 | - | - | TRBV6-1 | TGTGCCAGCGGGGCATTGAGTATCTCTGGAAACACCATATATTTT | CASGALSISGNTIYF
TRBJ2-2 | - | TRBD2 | TRBV7-9 | TGTGCCAGCAGCTTAGGACTAGCGGGGTCTTCCGGGGAGCTGTTTTTT | CASSLGLAGSSGELFF
TRBJ2-1 | - | TRBD1 | TRBV12-5 | TGTGCTAGTGCTAAGACAGGGTGGGGCAATGAGCAGTTCTTC | CASAKTGWGNEQFF
TRBJ1-5 | - | - | TRBV6-5 | TGTGCTTCGATGAGGGATAGCAATCAGCCCCAGCATTTT | CASMRDSNQPQHF
TRBJ2-7 | - | TRBD1 | TRBV5-1 | TGCGCCAGCAGTCGGGGACAGGGCTACGAGCAGTACTTC | CASSRGQGYEQYF
TRBJ1-2 | - | - | TRBV4-1 | TGCGCCAGCAGCCAAGAAAGTTCGGGGGGCTTCTATGGCTACACCTTC | CASSQESSGGFYGYTF
TRBJ2-7 | few | - | TRBV5-6 | TGTGCCAGCAGCTTGGCCAAATCCGAGCAGTACTTC | CASSLAKSEQYF
TRBJ2-3 | - | TRBD2 | TRBV2 | TGTGCCAGCAGCGGCTGGGGACTAGCGGGGGGGTCAGATACGCAGTATTTT | CASSGWGLAGGSDTQYF
TRBJ2-7 | - | - | TRBV2 | TGTGCCAGCAGTGAGAGATACGAGCAGTACTTC | CASSERYEQYF
TRBJ1-2 | - | - | TRBV13 | TGTGCCAGCAGCTTAGAGGGGGACGCAGAAGGCTACACCTTC | CASSLEGDAEGYTF
TRBJ2-5 | - | TRBD2 | TRBV9 | TGTGCCAGCAGCTCCATTTCCGGGACTAGCGGGGGGTACCAAGAGACCCAGTACTTC | CASSSISGTSGGYQETQYF
TRBJ2-7 | - | - | TRBV5-8 | TGTGCCAGCAGAAGACAGGATCCTGGCTACGAGCAGTACTTC | CASRRQDPGYEQYF
TRBJ1-2 | once | TRBD1 | TRBV6-6 | TGTGCCAGCAGCAGACAGGGGAACTATGGCTACACCTTC | CASSRQGNYGYTF
TRBJ1-3 | few | TRBD1 | TRBV6-5 | TGTGCCAGCAGTCAGGGGGCCTCTGGAAACACCATATATTTT | CASSQGASGNTIYF
TRBJ2-2 | - | - | TRBV7-2 | TGTGCCAGCAGCCCTTACAGGGAGTATACCGGGGAGCTGTTTTTT | CASSPYREYTGELFF
TRBJ2-1 | once | TRBD2 | TRBV10-3 | TGTGCCATCAGGAGAGAGACTAGCGGGGGTGGATCCTACAATGAGCAGTTCTTC | CAIRRETSGGGSYNEQFF
TRBJ2-1 | - | TRBD2 | TRBV7-8 | TGTGCCAGCAGCTGGACGGGGGGAACCAATGAGCAGTTCTTC | CASSWTGGTNEQFF
TRBJ2-3 | - | - | TRBV5-4 | TGTGCCAGCAGCCCCGGTCCGAGCGATACGCAGTATTTT | CASSPGPSDTQYF
TRBJ1-2 | - | TRBD1 | TRBV29-1 | TGCAGCGTTGGGGACAGGGTATGGGGCTACACCTTC | CSVGDRVWGYTF
TRBJ2-7 | - | - | TRBV7-9 | TGTGCCAGCAGCTTGACTTTGGACTCGGGGGAGCAGTACTTC | CASSLTLDSGEQYF